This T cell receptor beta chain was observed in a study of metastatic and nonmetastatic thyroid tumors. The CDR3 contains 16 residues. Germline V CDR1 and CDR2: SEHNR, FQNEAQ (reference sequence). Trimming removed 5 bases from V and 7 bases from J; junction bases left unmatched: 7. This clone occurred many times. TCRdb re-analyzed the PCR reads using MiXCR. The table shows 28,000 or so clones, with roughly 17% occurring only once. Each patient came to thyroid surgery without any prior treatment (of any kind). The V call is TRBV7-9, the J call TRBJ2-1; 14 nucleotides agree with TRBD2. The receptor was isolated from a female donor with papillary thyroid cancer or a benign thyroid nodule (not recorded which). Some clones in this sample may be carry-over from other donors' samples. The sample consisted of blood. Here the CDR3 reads CASSLGLAGAGNEQFF. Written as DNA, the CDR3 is TGTGCCAGCAGCCTGGGACTAGCGGGAGCAGGGAATGAGCAGTTCTTC.